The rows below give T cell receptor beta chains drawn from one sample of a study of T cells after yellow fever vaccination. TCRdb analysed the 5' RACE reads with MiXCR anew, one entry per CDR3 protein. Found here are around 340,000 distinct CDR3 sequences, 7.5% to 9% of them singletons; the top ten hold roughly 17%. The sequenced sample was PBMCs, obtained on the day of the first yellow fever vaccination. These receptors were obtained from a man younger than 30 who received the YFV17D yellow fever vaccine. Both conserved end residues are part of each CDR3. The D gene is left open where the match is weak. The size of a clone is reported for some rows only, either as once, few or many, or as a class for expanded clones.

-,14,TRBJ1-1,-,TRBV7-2,TGTGCCAGCAGCATGGGACGGACGAACATTGAAGCTTTCTTT,CASSMGRTNIEAFF
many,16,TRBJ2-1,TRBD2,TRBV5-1,TGCGCCAGCAGCTGGACTAGCGGGGGCTCCTACAATGAGCAGTTCTTC,CASSWTSGGSYNEQFF
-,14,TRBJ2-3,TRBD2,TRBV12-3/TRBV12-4,TGTGCCAGCAGTTTTGAGCGGGGTCCATATACGCAGTATTTT,CASSFERGPYTQYF
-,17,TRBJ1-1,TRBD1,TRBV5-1,TGCGCCAGCACCGACCCCACAGGGGGCGGCGGCCTCACTGAAGCTTTCTTT,CASTDPTGGGGLTEAFF
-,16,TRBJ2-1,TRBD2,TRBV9,TGTGCCAGCAGCGTAGATTGGAGCGGGAGAAACAATGAGCAGTTCTTC,CASSVDWSGRNNEQFF
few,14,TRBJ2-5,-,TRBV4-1,TGCGCCAGCAGCCGCCCGACGGACCAAGAGACCCAGTACTTC,CASSRPTDQETQYF
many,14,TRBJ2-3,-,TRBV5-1,TGCGCCAGCAGCATTCGGGGGCGCGAAGATACGCAGTATTTT,CASSIRGREDTQYF
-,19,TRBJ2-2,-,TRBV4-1,TGCGCCAGCAGCCACCTAAGGCCAGGAGCAGGGCAGGGATCGGGGGAGCTGTTTTTT,CASSHLRPGAGQGSGELFF
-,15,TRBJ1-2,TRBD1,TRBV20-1,TGCAGTGCTAGAGCCCGGGAGGGGACAGGGGACGGCTACACCTTC,CSARAREGTGDGYTF
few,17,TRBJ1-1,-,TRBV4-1,TGCGCCAGCAGCCAAGACAGACTTAAAAAGAGGGACACTGAAGCTTTCTTT,CASSQDRLKKRDTEAFF
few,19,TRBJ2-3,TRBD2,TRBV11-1,TGTGCCAGCAGCGACCTCACTAGCGGGGGGGCGTACCGTACAGATACGCAGTATTTT,CASSDLTSGGAYRTDTQYF
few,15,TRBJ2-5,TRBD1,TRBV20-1,TGCAGTGCTAGAGATTCCAGGGGGCCCCAAGAGACCCAGTACTTC,CSARDSRGPQETQYF
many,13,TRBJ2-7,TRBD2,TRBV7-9,TGTGCCAGCAGCCCCGGGAGGGTCTACGAGCAGTACTTC,CASSPGRVYEQYF
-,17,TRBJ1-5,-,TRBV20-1,TGCAGTGCTAGAGTCCGAGAGGGGTTTGATAGCAATCAGCCCCAGCATTTT,CSARVREGFDSNQPQHF
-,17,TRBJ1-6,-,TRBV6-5,TGTGCCAGCAGTTACAACCACAGGGATGGGAAGAATTCACCCCTCCACTTT,CASSYNHRDGKNSPLHF
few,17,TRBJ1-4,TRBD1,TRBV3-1,TGTGCCAGCAGCCGACAGGGCGCCAACCCAACTAATGAAAAACTGTTTTTT,CASSRQGANPTNEKLFF
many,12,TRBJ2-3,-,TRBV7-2,TGTGCCAGCGGCAGGTTCACAGATACGCAGTATTTT,CASGRFTDTQYF
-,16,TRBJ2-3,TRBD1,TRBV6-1,TGTGCCAGCAGGACCAGAACCGGACAGGGCACAGATACGCAGTATTTT,CASRTRTGQGTDTQYF
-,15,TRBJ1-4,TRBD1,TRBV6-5,TGTGCCAGCAGTTACTCGGACAGGGGGAATGAAAAACTGTTTTTT,CASSYSDRGNEKLFF
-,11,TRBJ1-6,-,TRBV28,TGTGCCAGCAGTTTTGATTCACCCCTCCACTTT,CASSFDSPLHF
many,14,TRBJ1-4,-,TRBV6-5,TGTGCCAGCAGTTACTCACAGGTCAGGGAAAAACTGTTTTTT,CASSYSQVREKLFF
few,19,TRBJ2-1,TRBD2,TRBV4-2,TGTGCCAGCAGCCATAAAGGTGGGCTAGCGGGGGACGGGCCTGATGAGCAGTTCTTC,CASSHKGGLAGDGPDEQFF
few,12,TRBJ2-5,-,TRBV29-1,TGCAGCGTTGCCAGGGGCAGAGAGACCCAGTACTTC,CSVARGRETQYF
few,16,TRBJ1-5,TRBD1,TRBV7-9,TGTGCCAGCAGCCGCGAACAGGGGGCGAGCAATCAGCCCCAGCATTTT,CASSREQGASNQPQHF
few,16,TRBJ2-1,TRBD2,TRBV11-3,TGTGCCAGCAGCTTAGGAGAGGGGACTAGCGGGTTTGAGCAGTTCTTC,CASSLGEGTSGFEQFF
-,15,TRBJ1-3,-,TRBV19,TGTGCCAGTAGTATAAACCAGGGAAATGGAAACACCATATATTTT,CASSINQGNGNTIYF
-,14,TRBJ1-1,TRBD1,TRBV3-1,TGTGCCAGCAGCCTAGGGACAGGGGACACTGAAGCTTTCTTT,CASSLGTGDTEAFF
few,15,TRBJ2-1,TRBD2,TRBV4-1,TGCGCCAGCAGCCAAGAGATAGCGGGTTACAATGAGCAGTTCTTC,CASSQEIAGYNEQFF
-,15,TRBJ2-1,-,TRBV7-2,TGTGCCAGCAGCTTAGATGGACTCGTCTACAATGAGCAGTTCTTC,CASSLDGLVYNEQFF
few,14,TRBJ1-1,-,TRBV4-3,TGCGCCAGCAGCCAAGATAGGTATGGAACTGAAGCTTTCTTT,CASSQDRYGTEAFF
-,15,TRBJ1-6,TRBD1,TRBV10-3,TGTGCCATCAGTGTGACAGGGTTGAATAATTCACCCCTCCACTTT,CAISVTGLNNSPLHF
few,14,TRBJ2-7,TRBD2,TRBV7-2,TGTGCCAGCAGCTTCACCGGGGACTACTACGAGCAGTACTTC,CASSFTGDYYEQYF
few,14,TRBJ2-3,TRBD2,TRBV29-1,TGCAGCGTTGGTAAAGCGGGGAGCACAGATACGCAGTATTTT,CSVGKAGSTDTQYF
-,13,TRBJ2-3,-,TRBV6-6,TGTGCCAGCAGCCCTTCCCCAGCGAATACGCAGTATTTT,CASSPSPANTQYF
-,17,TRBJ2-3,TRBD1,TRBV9,TGTGCCAGCGGAGATGAAAGACCGGGACAGAGCACAGATACGCAGTATTTT,CASGDERPGQSTDTQYF
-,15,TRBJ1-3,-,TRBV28,TGTGCCAGCGCCTACCGCAGGGTGGTGGGAAACACCATATATTTT,CASAYRRVVGNTIYF
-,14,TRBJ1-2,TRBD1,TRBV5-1,TGCGCCAGCAGCGGAACAGGGGGCGAATATGGCTACACCTTC,CASSGTGGEYGYTF
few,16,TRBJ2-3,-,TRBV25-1,TGTGCCAGCAGTGTAGGTGGGGGCCGACCCACAGATACGCAGTATTTT,CASSVGGGRPTDTQYF
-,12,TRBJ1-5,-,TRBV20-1,TGCAGTTCTGACGGGGGCGTTGGGCCCCAGCATTTT,CSSDGGVGPQHF
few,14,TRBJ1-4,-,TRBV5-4,TGTGCCAGCAGCTTACAGGGTGACCATGAAAAACTGTTTTTT,CASSLQGDHEKLFF
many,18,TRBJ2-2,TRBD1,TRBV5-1,TGCGCCAGCAGATCCGGGACAGGGGGGACATGGGGCTCCGGGGAGCTGTTTTTT,CASRSGTGGTWGSGELFF
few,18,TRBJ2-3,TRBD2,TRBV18,TGTGCCAGCTCACCCTTACTAGGACTAGCGAGCAACTCAGATACGCAGTATTTT,CASSPLLGLASNSDTQYF
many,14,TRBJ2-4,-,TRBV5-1,TGCGCCAGCAGCTTGTACTCGGAACAAAACATTCAGTACTTC,CASSLYSEQNIQYF
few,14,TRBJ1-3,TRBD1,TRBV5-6,TGTGCCAGCAGTCACCAGGGGGCTGGAAACACCATATATTTT,CASSHQGAGNTIYF
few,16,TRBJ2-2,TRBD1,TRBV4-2,TGTGCCAGCAGCCATATGGACAGGGGTAACACCGGGGAGCTGTTTTTT,CASSHMDRGNTGELFF
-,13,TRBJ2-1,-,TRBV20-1,TGCAGTGCTAGCCCGGGAAATGCGGTTGAGCAGTTCTTC,CSASPGNAVEQFF
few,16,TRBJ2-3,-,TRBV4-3,TGCGCCAGCAGCCAAGTAACATTCCCCCCGCCAGATACGCAGTATTTT,CASSQVTFPPPDTQYF
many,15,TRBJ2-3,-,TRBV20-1,TGCAGTGCTAGAAGGGGGAGGGAGCGTCCAGATACGCAGTATTTT,CSARRGRERPDTQYF
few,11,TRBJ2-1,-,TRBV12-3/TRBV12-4,TGTGCCAGCACCCTGGGTAATGAGCAGTTCTTC,CASTLGNEQFF
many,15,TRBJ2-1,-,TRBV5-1,TGCGCCAGCAGCTTGGGGCGGGGCGTATACAATGAGCAGTTCTTC,CASSLGRGVYNEQFF
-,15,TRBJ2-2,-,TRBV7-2,TGTGCCAGCAGCTTATCGGTAGGAGTCACCGGGGAGCTGTTTTTT,CASSLSVGVTGELFF
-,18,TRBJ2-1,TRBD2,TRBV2,TGTGCCAGCAGAGGGACTAGCGGGGGAAAAGCATCCTACAATGAGCAGTTCTTC,CASRGTSGGKASYNEQFF
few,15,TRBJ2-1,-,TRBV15,TGTGCCACCAGCAGAGGGAGGGAAGTCTACAATGAGCAGTTCTTC,CATSRGREVYNEQFF
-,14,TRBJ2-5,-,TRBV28,TGTGCCAGCAGTTTAATGCAGGCCCTAGGGACCCAGTACTTC,CASSLMQALGTQYF
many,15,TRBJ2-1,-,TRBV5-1,TGCGCCAGCAGCTTCATAGGGGGTAAAAACAATGAGCAGTTCTTC,CASSFIGGKNNEQFF
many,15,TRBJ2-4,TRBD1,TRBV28,TGTGCCGCAAGGACCGGGACAGGGATGATAAACATTCAGTACTTC,CAARTGTGMINIQYF
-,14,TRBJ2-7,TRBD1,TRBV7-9,TGTGCCAGCAGCCTAAGACAGGGGCGCTACGAGCAGTACTTC,CASSLRQGRYEQYF
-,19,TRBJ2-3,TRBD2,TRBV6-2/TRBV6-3,TGTGCCAGCATGGAACACCAGCGGGGAGCAACTGCCGTACTGCCTACGCAGTATTTT,CASMEHQRGATAVLPTQYF
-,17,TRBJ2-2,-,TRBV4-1,TGCGCCAGCAGCCATACTCACGGGGATAGGTGGTCCGGGGAGCTGTTTTTT,CASSHTHGDRWSGELFF
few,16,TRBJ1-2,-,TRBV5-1,TGCGCCAGCAGCTTGGGTCCGGAGGCAGGGGTGTATGGCTACACCTTC,CASSLGPEAGVYGYTF